A selection of T cell receptor beta chains follows, all from one sample in a study of CD8 T cells in ankylosing spondylitis. TCRdb processed the 5' RACE reads anew with MiXCR; each CDR3 protein has one entry. Of around 340,000 distinct CDR3 sequences listed, about 15% are singletons. Material for sequencing was blood, either unsorted or a sorted T cell fraction (not recorded which). These receptor sequences come from a male donor with ankylosing spondylitis or in good health (not recorded which). Both conserved end residues are trimmed from each CDR3. Clone size is shown for a subset of rows, as once, few, many or a class of expanded clone.

V gene,clone size,CDR3 protein
TRBV6-2/TRBV6-3,NA,ASTEGPNTGELF
TRBV10-3,many,ASRAGSTDTQY
TRBV3-1,few,ASRNPGLFTGELF
TRBV10-3,NA,AISVGGEEQY
TRBV12-3/TRBV12-4,many,ASSPSYDREAKNIQY
TRBV18,few,ASSPPGQGSQPQH
TRBV12-3/TRBV12-4,NA,ASTFFDSYGYT
TRBV5-5,few,ASSSMSTGELF
TRBV5-1,NA,ASSLGLAGDTDTQY
TRBV11-2,many,ASSSQSFFSGNTIY
TRBV7-9,NA,ASSPTGYQYNEQF
TRBV5-1,many,ASSPGGTGVAYEQY
TRBV6-5,few,ASIQGTSGRSSYNEQF
TRBV10-1,NA,ASSEGNGNQPQH
TRBV29-1,NA,SVERRGIVEAF
TRBV5-6,few,ASSLKLGTITNSPLH
TRBV5-1,few,ASSLNVRGRAGSSTDTQY
TRBV20-1,NA,SAREGGSTGELF
TRBV7-9,few,ASSLGWGKISGNTIY
TRBV3-1,NA,ASSPRGSGGVDTQY
TRBV20-1,NA,SARGGAVPNYGYT
TRBV20-1,NA,SARDDRGFYNEQF
TRBV12-3/TRBV12-4,once,ASSFIHPSLVAGGSYNEQF
TRBV19,few,ASTLYGGNGYT
TRBV3-1,NA,ASSQYIEQF
TRBV7-2,NA,ASSPKGSEKLF
TRBV4-1,few,ASSPGLAGGRDTQY
TRBV12-3/TRBV12-4,few,ASEPTGGKDTQY
TRBV5-1,NA,ASSPLTGTPYTGELF
TRBV29-1,NA,SVKIIAGGYNEQF
TRBV20-1,NA,SAEPEGGNYGYT
TRBV11-3,NA,ASSLLGSGYNEQF
TRBV5-1,many,ASSPGGSSYEQY
TRBV20-1,NA,SASMVVERGYT
TRBV6-4,few,ASRRGQLYEQY
TRBV6-5,many,ASSYRWTSGRETPYEQY
TRBV4-1,NA,ASSQVLQGITEAF
TRBV5-5,NA,ASSRAPSGAGELF
TRBV2,NA,ASSDLGVGKNIQY
TRBV12-3/TRBV12-4,few,ASRPTGTSGIKYEQY
TRBV3-1,few,ASSQDRLNTEAF
TRBV7-9,NA,ASSFQLGTGELF
TRBV6-1,NA,ASSEERQGTPLH
TRBV5-1,NA,ASSLGNNGPDTQY
TRBV7-6,few,ASSLQPQNTEAF
TRBV25-1,few,ASRRTGKNTEAF
TRBV10-3,few,AISERTQNTGELF